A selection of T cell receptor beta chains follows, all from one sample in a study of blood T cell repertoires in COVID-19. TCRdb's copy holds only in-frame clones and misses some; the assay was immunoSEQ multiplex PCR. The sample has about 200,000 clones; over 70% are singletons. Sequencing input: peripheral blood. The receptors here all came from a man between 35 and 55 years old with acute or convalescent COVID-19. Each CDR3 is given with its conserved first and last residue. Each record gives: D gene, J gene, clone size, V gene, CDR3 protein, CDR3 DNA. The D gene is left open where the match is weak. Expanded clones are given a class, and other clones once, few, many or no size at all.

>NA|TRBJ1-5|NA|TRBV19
CASSLQGRNQPQHF
TGTGCCAGTAGTTTACAGGGACGCAATCAGCCCCAGCATTTT
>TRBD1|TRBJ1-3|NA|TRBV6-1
CASREPGQGSGNTIYF
TGTGCCAGCAGGGAACCGGGACAGGGGTCTGGAAACACCATATATTTT
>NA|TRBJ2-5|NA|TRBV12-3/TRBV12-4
CASAGYSGETQYF
TGTGCCAGCGCGGGATATTCCGGGGAGACCCAGTACTTC
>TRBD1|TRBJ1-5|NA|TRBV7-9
CASTYLGAGGGPNQPQHF
TGTGCCAGCACCTACCTTGGGGCAGGGGGAGGTCCCAATCAGCCCCAGCATTTT
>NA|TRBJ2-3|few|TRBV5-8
CASSLSARDTQYF
TGTGCCAGCAGCTTGTCCGCGAGGGATACGCAGTATTTT
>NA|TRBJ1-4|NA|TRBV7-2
CASSFDAGLNEKLFF
TGTGCCAGCAGCTTTGATGCGGGTCTTAATGAAAAACTGTTTTTT
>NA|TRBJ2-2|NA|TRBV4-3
CASSQDLTGELFF
TGCGCCAGCAGCCAAGATTTAACCGGGGAGCTGTTTTTT
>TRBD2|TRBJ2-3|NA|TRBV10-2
CASRASGGGDTQYF
TGCGCCAGCAGGGCGTCGGGGGGGGGAGATACGCAGTATTTT
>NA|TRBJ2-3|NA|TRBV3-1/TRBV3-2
CASSQAPVTDTQYF
TGTGCCAGCAGCCAAGCCCCCGTCACAGATACGCAGTATTTT
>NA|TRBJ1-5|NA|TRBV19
CASSIVRAGASNQPQHF
TGTGCCAGTAGTATAGTCAGGGCAGGGGCCAGCAATCAGCCCCAGCATTTT
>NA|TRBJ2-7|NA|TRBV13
CASSKSTPVASIHEQYF
TGTGCCAGCAGCAAGTCAACCCCGGTAGCGAGCATCCACGAGCAGTACTTC
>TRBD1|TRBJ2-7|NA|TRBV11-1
CASSAWTGGEQYF
TGTGCCAGCAGCGCATGGACAGGGGGTGAGCAGTACTTC
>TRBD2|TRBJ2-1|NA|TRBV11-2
CASSLVASGVVDEQFF
TGTGCCAGCAGCTTAGTCGCTAGCGGGGTAGTGGATGAGCAGTTCTTC
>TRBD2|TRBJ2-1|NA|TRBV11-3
CASSLSVSGTSFNEQFF
TGTGCCAGCAGCTTAAGTGTTAGCGGGACTTCCTTCAATGAGCAGTTCTTC
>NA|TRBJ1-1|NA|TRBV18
CASSPTTGPTEAFF
TGTGCCAGCTCACCAACCACAGGGCCCACTGAAGCTTTCTTT
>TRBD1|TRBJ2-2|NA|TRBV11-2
CASSSRTGSGGELFF
TGTGCCAGCAGCTCACGGACAGGGTCGGGCGGGGAGCTGTTTTTT
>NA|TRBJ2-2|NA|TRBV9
CASSPRHTGELFF
TGTGCCAGCAGCCCCCGTCACACCGGGGAGCTGTTTTTT
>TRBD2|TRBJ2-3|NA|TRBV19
CASNSGSHSSTDTQYF
TGTGCCAGTAATAGCGGGAGTCATTCAAGCACAGATACGCAGTATTTT
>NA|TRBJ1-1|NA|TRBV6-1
CASSEGQASNTEAFF
TGTGCCAGCAGTGAAGGGCAGGCTTCGAACACTGAAGCTTTCTTT
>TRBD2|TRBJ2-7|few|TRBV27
CASSLSAGGPTYEQYF
TGTGCCAGCAGTTTATCGGCGGGGGGGCCGACCTACGAGCAGTACTTC
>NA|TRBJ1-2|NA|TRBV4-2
CASSQAGIPLDGYTF
TGTGCCAGCAGCCAAGCAGGGATCCCCTTAGATGGCTACACCTTC
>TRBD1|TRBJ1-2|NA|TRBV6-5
CASYTGGVSYGYTF
TGTGCCAGCTATACAGGGGGCGTGAGCTATGGCTACACCTTC
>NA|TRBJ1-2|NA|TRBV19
CASSIGAGRYGYTF
TGTGCCAGTAGTATTGGAGCAGGGAGGTATGGCTACACCTTC
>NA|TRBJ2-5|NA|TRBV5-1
CASAQKETQYF
TGCGCCAGCGCGCAAAAAGAGACCCAGTACTTC
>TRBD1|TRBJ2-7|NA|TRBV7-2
CASSSRQGHYEQYF
TGTGCCAGCAGCTCCCGACAGGGACACTACGAGCAGTACTTC
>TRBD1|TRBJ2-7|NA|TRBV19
CASSPGQTRSYEQYF
TGTGCCAGTTCGCCGGGACAGACCCGTTCCTACGAGCAGTACTTC
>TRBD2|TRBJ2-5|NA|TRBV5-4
CASSLGKGSGIGETQYF
TGTGCCAGCAGCTTGGGAAAGGGTAGCGGGATCGGGGAGACCCAGTACTTC
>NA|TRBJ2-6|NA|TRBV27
CASSPSGANVLTF
TGTGCCAGCAGTCCGAGCGGGGCCAACGTCCTGACTTTC
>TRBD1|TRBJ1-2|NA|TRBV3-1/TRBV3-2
CASSQDPGQGPGTF
TGTGCCAGCAGCCAAGATCCGGGACAGGGTCCGGGGACCTTC
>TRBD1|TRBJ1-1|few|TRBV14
CASSQSTGTEAFF
TGTGCCAGCAGCCAATCGACAGGGACTGAAGCTTTCTTT
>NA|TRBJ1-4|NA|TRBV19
CASRTQGPNEKLFF
TGTGCCAGTAGGACACAGGGACCTAATGAAAAACTGTTTTTT
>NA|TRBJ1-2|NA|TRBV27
CASSLSGAGGYTF
TGTGCCAGCAGTTTATCGGGGGCAGGAGGCTACACCTTC
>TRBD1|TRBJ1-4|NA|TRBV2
CASSATGGYGLFF
TGTGCCAGCAGTGCGACAGGGGGCTACGGACTGTTTTTT
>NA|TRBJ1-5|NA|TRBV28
CASTPRAGVIHQPQHF
TGTGCCAGCACACCTCGGGCAGGGGTGATACATCAGCCCCAGCATTTT
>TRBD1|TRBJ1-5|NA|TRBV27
CASSFYPRRDSPFYSNQPQHF
TGTGCCAGCAGTTTTTATCCCCGAAGGGACAGTCCGTTTTATAGCAATCAGCCCCAGCATTTT
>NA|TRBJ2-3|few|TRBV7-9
CASSHLGGQGRTSTDTQYF
TGTGCCAGCAGCCACCTTGGGGGCCAGGGTAGGACTAGCACAGATACGCAGTATTTT
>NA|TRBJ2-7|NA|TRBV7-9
CASSFDGSYRPEQYF
TGTGCCAGCAGCTTTGACGGGAGCTATCGTCCGGAGCAGTACTTC
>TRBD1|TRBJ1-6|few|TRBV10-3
CAISEQGLNSPLHF
TGTGCCATCAGCGAACAGGGGTTGAATTCACCCCTCCACTTT
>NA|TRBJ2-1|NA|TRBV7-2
CASSPRNGYNEQFF
TGTGCCAGCAGCCCTAGGAACGGGTACAATGAGCAGTTCTTC
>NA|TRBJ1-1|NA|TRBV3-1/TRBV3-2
CASSQGPRGGDTEAFF
TGTGCCAGCAGCCAAGGGCCCAGGGGTGGGGACACTGAAGCTTTCTTT
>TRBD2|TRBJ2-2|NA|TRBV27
CASSLRLAGVYNTGELFF
TGTGCCAGCAGTTTAAGGCTAGCGGGAGTGTACAACACCGGGGAGCTGTTTTTT